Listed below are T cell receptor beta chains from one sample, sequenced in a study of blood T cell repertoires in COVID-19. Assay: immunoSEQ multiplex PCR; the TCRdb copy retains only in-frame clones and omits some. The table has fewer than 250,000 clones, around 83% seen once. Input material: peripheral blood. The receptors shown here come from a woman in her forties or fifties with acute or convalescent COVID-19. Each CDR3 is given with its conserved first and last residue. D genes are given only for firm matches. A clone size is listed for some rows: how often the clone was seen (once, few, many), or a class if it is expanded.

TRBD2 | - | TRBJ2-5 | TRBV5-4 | TGTGCAGTCGGCGGGAGTATTAAGGAGACCCAGTACTTC | CAVGGSIKETQYF
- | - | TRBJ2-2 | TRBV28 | TGTGCCAGCAGTTTGTTTCAGGGAACCGGGGAGCTGTTTTTT | CASSLFQGTGELFF
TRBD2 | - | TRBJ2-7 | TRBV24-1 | TGTGCCACCAGTGACACGGGACTAGCGGGAGTTCACGAGCAGTACTTC | CATSDTGLAGVHEQYF
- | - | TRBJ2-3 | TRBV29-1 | TGCAGCGTTGTTCTGGGACTGGAGGATACGCAGTATTTT | CSVVLGLEDTQYF
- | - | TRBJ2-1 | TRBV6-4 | TGTGCCAGCAGTGTTCTGGCTGTCGGGTACAATGAGCAGTTCTTC | CASSVLAVGYNEQFF
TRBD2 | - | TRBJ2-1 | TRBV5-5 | TGTGCCAGCAGCACGGGACTAGCGGGAGAGCAGTTCTTC | CASSTGLAGEQFF
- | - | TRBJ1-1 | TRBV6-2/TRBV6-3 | TGTGCCAGCAGTTACCCATACTATGGTAACACTGAAGCTTTCTTT | CASSYPYYGNTEAFF
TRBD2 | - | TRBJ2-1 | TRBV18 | TGTGCCAGCTCACCCTCTAGCGGGAGTGCCCGCTCCTACAATGAGCAGTTCTTC | CASSPSSGSARSYNEQFF
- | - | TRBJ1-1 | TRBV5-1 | TGCGCCAGCAGATCCCTGGCCGGGGTGGGGACTGAAGCTTTCTTT | CASRSLAGVGTEAFF
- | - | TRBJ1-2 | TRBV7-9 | TGTGCCAGCAGCTTAGGAGGAGGCTACACCTTC | CASSLGGGYTF
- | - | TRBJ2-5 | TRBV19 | TGTGCCAGTAGTCGAGGAGGCTCGGGGACCCAGTACTTC | CASSRGGSGTQYF
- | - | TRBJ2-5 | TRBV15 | TGTGCCACCAGCAGAGATCGGGACTTCCCGGAGACCCAGTACTTC | CATSRDRDFPETQYF
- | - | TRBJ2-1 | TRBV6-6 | TGTGCCAGCAGTTATGATAGCAGGGGTGAGCAGTTCTTC | CASSYDSRGEQFF
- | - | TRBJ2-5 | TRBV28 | TGTGCCAGTATGGTACTAAACCAAGAGACCCAGTACTTC | CASMVLNQETQYF
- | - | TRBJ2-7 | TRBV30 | TGTGCCTGGAGTGCCGGTCCCTACGAGCAGTACTTC | CAWSAGPYEQYF
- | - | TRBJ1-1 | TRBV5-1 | TGCGCCAGCAGCATCGGCCAGGCCCAGAACACTGAAGCTTTCTTT | CASSIGQAQNTEAFF
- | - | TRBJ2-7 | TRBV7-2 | TGTGCCAGCAGCTTAAGTGATGAGGTCAAGCAGTACTTC | CASSLSDEVKQYF
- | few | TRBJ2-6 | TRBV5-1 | TGCGCCAGCAGCTTCCCCCTCTCTGGGGCCAACGTCCTGACTTTC | CASSFPLSGANVLTF
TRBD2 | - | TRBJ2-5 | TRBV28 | TGTGCCAGCTTCCCCGGGACTAGAGCAGGGACCCAGTACTTC | CASFPGTRAGTQYF
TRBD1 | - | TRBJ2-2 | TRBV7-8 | TGTGCCAGCAGCTTAAGGACAGGGTCCGGCACCGGGGAGCTGTTTTTT | CASSLRTGSGTGELFF
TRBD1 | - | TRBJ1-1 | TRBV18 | TGTGCCAGCTCACGGACAGGGGGTAACACTGAAGCTTTCTTT | CASSRTGGNTEAFF
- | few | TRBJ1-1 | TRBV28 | TGTGCCAGCAGTTCGTACGGACAAGCGAACACTGAAGCTTTCTTT | CASSSYGQANTEAFF
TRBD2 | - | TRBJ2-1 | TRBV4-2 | TGTGCCAGCAGTTTAGAAGCGGGAGGGGCCAGAATCAGTGAGCAGTTCTTC | CASSLEAGGARISEQFF
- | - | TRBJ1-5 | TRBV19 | TGTGCCAGTAGTATAGCCAGGGCAAGAAATAGCAATCAGCCCCAGCATTTT | CASSIARARNSNQPQHF
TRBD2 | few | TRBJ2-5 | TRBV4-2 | TGTGCCAGCAGCCAAGTTGGGCTAGCGGGGATCCAAGAGACCCAGTACTTC | CASSQVGLAGIQETQYF
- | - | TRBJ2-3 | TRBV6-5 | TGTGCCAGCAGTTCCTCCCGTGGGGGGGCAAGGGCGCAGTATTTT | CASSSSRGGARAQYF
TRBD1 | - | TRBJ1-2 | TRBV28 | TGTGCCAGCAGTTTACCCGGGACAGTCAACCATGGCTACACCTTC | CASSLPGTVNHGYTF
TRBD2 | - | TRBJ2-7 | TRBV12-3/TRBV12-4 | TGTGCCACTGCCGGGACTAGGTACTACGAGCAGTACTTC | CATAGTRYYEQYF
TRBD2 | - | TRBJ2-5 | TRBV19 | TGTGCCAGTAGTATAGCCTCCCGCGGGGGGACCCAGTACTTC | CASSIASRGGTQYF
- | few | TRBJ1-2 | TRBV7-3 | TGTGCCAGCAAAGTGGACAGATCTTACTATGGCTACACCTTC | CASKVDRSYYGYTF
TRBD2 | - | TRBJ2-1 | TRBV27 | TGTGCCAGCAGTTCGATCCGGGAGGGGGGCTACAATGAGCAGTTCTTC | CASSSIREGGYNEQFF
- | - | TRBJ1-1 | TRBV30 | TGTGCCTGGTGGGAGGGGAACACTGAAGCTTTCTTT | CAWWEGNTEAFF
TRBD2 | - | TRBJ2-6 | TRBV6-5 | TGTGCCAGCAGTAGACTAGCGGCCGGGGCCAACGTCCTGACTTTC | CASSRLAAGANVLTF
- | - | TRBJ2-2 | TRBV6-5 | TGTGCCAGCCGGGGACAAACATTGGTCGGGGAGCTGTTTTTT | CASRGQTLVGELFF
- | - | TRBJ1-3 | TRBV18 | TGTGCCAGCTCACGTACAGATTCTGGAAACACCATATATTTT | CASSRTDSGNTIYF
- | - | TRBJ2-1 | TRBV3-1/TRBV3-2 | TGTGCCAGCAGCCCGCACGAAAGCGATGAGCAGTTCTTC | CASSPHESDEQFF
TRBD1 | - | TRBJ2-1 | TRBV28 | TGTGCCAGCAGTTTTTGGGACAGGGACCACAATGAGCAGTTCTTC | CASSFWDRDHNEQFF
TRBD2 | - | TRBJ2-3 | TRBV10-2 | TGCGCCAGCAGTGGGGGAGCTAGCGGGGAGGATAGCACAGATACGCAGTATTTT | CASSGGASGEDSTDTQYF
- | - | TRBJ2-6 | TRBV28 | TGTGCCAGCAGCAGAACAGGGAGGGCTGGGGCCAACGTCCTGACTTTC | CASSRTGRAGANVLTF
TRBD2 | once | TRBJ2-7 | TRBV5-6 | TGTGCCAGCAGCTTCGCTAGCGGGAGCGAGCAGTACTTC | CASSFASGSEQYF
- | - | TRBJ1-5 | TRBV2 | TGTGCCAGCAGTGGGCCCCAACGGGGGGGTCTAGGTCAGCCCCAGCATTTT | CASSGPQRGGLGQPQHF
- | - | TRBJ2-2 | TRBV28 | TGTGCCAGCAGTTACGGGAGTGGTACCGGGGAGCTGTTTTTT | CASSYGSGTGELFF
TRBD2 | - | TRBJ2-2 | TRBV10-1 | TGCGCCAGCAGCAGACTAGCGGGAGGCAACACCGGGGAGCTGTTTTTT | CASSRLAGGNTGELFF
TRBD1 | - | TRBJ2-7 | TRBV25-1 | TGTGCCAGCATGTTGGGACAGGGCGACGAGCAGTACTTC | CASMLGQGDEQYF
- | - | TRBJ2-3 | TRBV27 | TGTGCCAGCTCCCATCGCACAGATACGCAGTATTTT | CASSHRTDTQYF
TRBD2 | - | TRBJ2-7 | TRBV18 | TGTGCCAGCTCACCACCGAGCGGGCTAGCGGGAGTAGGGCAGTACTTC | CASSPPSGLAGVGQYF
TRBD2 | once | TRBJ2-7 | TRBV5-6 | TGTGCCAGCAGCCTCGGGGTTCGACTAGCGGGAAGCTACGAGCAGTACTTC | CASSLGVRLAGSYEQYF
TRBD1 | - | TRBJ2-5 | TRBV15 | TGTGCCACCAGCGGAACCCCGGGACAGGGAGAAGAGACCCAGTACTTC | CATSGTPGQGEETQYF
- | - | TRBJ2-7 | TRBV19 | TGTGCCAGTAGCTTAAGGGAGGCCTCCTACGAGCAGTACTTC | CASSLREASYEQYF
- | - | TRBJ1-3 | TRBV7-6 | TGTGCCAGCAGCCTCGGGATCGGAAACACCATATATTTT | CASSLGIGNTIYF